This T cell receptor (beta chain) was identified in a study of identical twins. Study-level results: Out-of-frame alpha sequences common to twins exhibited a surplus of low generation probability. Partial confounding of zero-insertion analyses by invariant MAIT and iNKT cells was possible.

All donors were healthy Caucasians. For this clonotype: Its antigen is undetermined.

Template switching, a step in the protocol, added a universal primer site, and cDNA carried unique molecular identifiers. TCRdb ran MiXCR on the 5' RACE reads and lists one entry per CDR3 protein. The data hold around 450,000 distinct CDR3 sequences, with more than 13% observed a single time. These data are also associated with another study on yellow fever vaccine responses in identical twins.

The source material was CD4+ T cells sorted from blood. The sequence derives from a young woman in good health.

CDR3 amino acids: CASSFREKAFF. CDR3 nucleotide sequence: TGTGCCAGCAGCTTCAGGGAGAAAGCTTTCTTT. V usage is TRBV28 and J usage is TRBJ1-1; D may be TRBD1 (5 bases). The V and J ends lost 6 bases and 9 bases respectively, with 11 bases between them. Germline assignment: CDR1 MDHEN and CDR2 SYDVKM. This CDR3 has 11 amino acids.